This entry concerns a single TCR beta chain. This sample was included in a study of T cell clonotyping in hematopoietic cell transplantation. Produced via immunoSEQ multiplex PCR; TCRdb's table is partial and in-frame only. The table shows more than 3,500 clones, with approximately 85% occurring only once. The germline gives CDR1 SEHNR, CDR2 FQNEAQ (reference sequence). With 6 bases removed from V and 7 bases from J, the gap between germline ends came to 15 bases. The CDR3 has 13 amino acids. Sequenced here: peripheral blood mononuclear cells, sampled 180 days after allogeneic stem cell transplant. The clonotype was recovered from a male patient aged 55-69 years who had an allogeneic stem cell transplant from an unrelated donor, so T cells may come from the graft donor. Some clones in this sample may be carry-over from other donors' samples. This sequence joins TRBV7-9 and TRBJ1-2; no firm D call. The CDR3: CASSPDFDTGYTF. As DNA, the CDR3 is TGTGCCAGCAGTCCGGACTTCGACACTGGCTACACCTTC. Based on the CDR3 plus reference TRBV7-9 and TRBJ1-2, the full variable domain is DTGVSQNPRHKITKRGQNVTFRCDPISEHNRLYWYRQTLGQGPEFLTYFQNEAQLEKSRLLSDRFSAERPKGSFSTLEIQRTEQGDSAMYLCASSPDFDTGYTFGSGTRLTVV.